This T cell receptor beta chain was sequenced for a study of cytomegalovirus exposure and HLA in healthy donors. Study results and limitations: The likely origin of a cluster of highly shared sequence variants was a sequencing artifact. A later analysis revealed that TCR association rates differed between HLA loci, peaking at DRB1 and bottoming out at HLA-C.

This clone was seen a handful of times. The antigen is undetermined. The PCR contained 60 Vbeta and 13 Jbeta primers. Assay used: immunoSEQ multiplex PCR; TCRdb lists only in-frame clones, some missing. The sample shows 87,000 or so clones, about 8% of them seen only once. With 1 base removed from V and 0 bases from J, the gap between germline ends came to 7 bases. There are 15 residues in the CDR3. Germline assignment: CDR1 MNHEY and CDR2 SMNVEV (reference sequence). The chain links TRBV27 to TRBJ1-3; no reliable D call. Sequencing was done on a sample of PBMCs. The receptor comes from a middle-aged man in good health and CMV-seronegative. The CDR3 coding sequence is TGTGCCAGCAGTTTATTCCCCTTCTCTGGAAACACCATATATTTT. Translated: CASSLFPFSGNTIYF.